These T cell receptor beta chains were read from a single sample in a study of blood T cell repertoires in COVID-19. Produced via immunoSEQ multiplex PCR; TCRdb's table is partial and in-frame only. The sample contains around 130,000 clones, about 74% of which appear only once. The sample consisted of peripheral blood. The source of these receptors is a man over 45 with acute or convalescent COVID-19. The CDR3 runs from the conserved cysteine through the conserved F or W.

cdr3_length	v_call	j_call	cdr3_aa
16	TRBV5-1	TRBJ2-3	CASRIQGARMTDTQYF
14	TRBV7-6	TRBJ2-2	CASSLAGATGELFF
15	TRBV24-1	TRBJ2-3	CATSEAGDYTDTQYF
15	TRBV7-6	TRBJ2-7	CASSFSGRGMDEQYF
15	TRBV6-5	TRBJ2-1	CASTGLAGGYNEQFF
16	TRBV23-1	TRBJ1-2	CASSQPTRGVKYGYTF
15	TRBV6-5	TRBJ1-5	CASSWTGVGDQPQHF
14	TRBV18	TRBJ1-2	CASSQQGSVYGYTF
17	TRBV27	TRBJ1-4	CASSSDRIHATNEKLFF
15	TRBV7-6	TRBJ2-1	CASSALAGLDNEQFF
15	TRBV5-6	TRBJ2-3	CASSEERGGRDTQYF
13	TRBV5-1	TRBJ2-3	CASSVPGEDTQYF
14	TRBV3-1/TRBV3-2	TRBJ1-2	CASSRGQANYGYTF
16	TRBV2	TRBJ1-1	CASSVLRQGVNTEAFF
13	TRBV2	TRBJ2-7	CASSEVAAYEQYF
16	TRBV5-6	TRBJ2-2	CASSSRDFANTGELFF
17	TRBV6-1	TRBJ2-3	CASSERRRILSTDTQYF
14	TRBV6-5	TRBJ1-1	CASSWGERPTEAFF
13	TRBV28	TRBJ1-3	CASRDRVRDTIYF
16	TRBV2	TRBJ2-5	CASSSLAGGPRETQYF
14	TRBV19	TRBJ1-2	CASFSWTGDYGYTF
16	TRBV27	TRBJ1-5	CASSSNRGRSNQPQHF
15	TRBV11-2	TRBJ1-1	CASTKQGALNTEAFF
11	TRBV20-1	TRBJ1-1	CSASPNTEAFF
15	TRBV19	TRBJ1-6	CASSTQGQGISPLHF
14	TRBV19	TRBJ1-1	CASSITGGWTEAFF
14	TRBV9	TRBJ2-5	CASSARGGPETQYF
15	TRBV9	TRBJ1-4	CASSAGQSPNEKLFF
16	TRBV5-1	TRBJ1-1	CASSIGTGVMNTEAFF
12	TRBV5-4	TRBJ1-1	CASSLDGEEAFF
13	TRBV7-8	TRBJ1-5	CASSLEGAQPQHF
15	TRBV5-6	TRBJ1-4	CASSLGQGAGEKLFF
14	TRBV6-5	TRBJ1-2	CASSYSRVNYGYTF
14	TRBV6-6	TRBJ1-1	CASSRDGGSTEAFF
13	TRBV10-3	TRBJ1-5	CAIRGTSKQPQHF
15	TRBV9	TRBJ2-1	CASSVGPVASDEQFF
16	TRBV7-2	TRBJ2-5	CASSLSVSATKETQYF
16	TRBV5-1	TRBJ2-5	CASSSGLAGGQETQYF
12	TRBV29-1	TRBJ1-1	CSVPGQGGEAFF